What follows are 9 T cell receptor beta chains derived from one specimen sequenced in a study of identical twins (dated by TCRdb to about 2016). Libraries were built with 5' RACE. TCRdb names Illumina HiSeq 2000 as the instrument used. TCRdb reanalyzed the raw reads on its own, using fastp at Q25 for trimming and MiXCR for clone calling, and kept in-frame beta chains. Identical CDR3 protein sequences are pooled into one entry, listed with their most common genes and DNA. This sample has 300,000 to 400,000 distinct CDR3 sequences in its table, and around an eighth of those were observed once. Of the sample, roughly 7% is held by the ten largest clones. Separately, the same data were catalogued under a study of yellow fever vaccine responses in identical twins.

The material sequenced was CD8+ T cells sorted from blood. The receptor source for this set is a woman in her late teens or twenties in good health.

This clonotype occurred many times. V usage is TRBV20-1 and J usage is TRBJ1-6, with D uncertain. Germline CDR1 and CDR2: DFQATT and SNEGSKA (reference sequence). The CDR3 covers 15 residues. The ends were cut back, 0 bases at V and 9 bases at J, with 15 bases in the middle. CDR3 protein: CSARDLRVSLSPLHF. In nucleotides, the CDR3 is TGCAGTGCTAGAGATCTAAGGGTGTCTCTTTCACCCCTCCACTTT.

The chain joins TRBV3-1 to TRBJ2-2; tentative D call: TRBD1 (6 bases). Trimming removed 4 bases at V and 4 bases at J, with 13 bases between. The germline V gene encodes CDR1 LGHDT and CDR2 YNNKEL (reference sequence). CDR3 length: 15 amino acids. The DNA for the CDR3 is TGTGCCAGCAGCCTACAGGGAGCCGGCACCGGGGAGCTGTTTTTT. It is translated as CASSLQGAGTGELFF.

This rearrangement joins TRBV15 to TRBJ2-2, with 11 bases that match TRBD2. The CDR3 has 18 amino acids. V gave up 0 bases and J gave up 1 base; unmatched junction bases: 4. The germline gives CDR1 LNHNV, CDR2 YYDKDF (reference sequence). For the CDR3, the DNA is TGTGCCACCAGCAGAGATCTAGCGGGGGGCGAGAACACCGGGGAGCTGTTTTTT. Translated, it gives CATSRDLAGGENTGELFF.

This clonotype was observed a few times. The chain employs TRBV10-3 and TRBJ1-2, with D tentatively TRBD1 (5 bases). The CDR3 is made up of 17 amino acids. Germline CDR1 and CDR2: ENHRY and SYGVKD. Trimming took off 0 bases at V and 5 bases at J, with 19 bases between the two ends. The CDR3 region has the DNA TGTGCCATCAGTGAGTCGGCCACAGGCCACCTTGGGTATGGCTACACCTTC. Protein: CAISESATGHLGYGYTF.

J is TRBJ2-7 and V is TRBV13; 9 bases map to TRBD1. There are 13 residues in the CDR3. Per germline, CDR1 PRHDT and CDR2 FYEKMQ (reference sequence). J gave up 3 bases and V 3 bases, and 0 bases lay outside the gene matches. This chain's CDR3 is CASSLTGGYEQYF. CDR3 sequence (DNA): TGTGCCAGCAGCTTGACAGGGGGCTACGAGCAGTACTTC.

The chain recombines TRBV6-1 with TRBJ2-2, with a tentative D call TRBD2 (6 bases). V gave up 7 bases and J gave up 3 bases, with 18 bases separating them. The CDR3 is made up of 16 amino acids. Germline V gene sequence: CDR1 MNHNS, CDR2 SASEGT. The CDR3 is CASTPEFAGYTGELFF. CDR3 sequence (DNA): TGTGCCAGCACCCCGGAGTTTGCGGGATACACCGGGGAGCTGTTTTTT.

The DNA of the CDR3 is TGTGCCAGCACTGGACAGGGCTCCTACGAGCAGTACTTC. Protein: CASTGQGSYEQYF. The J gene is TRBJ2-7, the V gene TRBV27; 8 positions agree with TRBD1. Trimming at V came to 7 bases and at J to 0 bases, leaving 2 bases not matched to a gene. The CDR3 totals 13 residues. The germline V gene encodes CDR1 MNHEY and CDR2 SMNVEV (reference sequence).

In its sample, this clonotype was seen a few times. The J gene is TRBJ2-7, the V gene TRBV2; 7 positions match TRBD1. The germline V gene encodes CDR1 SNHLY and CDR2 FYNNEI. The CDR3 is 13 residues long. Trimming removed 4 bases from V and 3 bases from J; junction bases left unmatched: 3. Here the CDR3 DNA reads TGTGCCAGCAGTGCGGGACAGAACTACGAGCAGTACTTC. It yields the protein CASSAGQNYEQYF. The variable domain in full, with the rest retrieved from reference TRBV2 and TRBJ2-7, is EPEVTQTPSHQVTQMGQEVILRCVPISNHLYFYWYRQILGQKVEFLVSFYNNEISEKSEIFDDQFSVERPDGSNFTLKIRSTKLEDSAMYFCASSAGQNYEQYFGPGTRLTVT.

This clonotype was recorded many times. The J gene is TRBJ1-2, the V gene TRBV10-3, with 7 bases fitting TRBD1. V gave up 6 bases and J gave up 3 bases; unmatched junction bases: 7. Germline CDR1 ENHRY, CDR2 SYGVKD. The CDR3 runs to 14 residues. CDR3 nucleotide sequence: TGTGCCATCAGAACTGCCGGGACAGACTATGGCTACACCTTC. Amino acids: CAIRTAGTDYGYTF.